In its sample, the clone carrying this T cell receptor (beta chain) was seen a few times. The antigen remains undetermined. This entry belongs to a study of lymphopenia after photon versus proton radiotherapy. Study findings and constraints: Proton therapy kept repertoires fairly stable, unlike photons, which gained effector/memory cells. A bigger post-nadir fall in TCR diversity correlated inversely with survival time in deceased patients.

Trimming removed 0 bases at V and 4 bases at J, with 6 bases between. This CDR3 has 13 amino acids. Per the germline V gene, CDR1 is SNHLY and CDR2 is FYNNEI. Sequencing was performed with immunoSEQ multiplex PCR; in TCRdb, only in-frame clones are kept and a portion is missing. The sample holds tens of thousands of clones; approximately 91% are singletons and the top ten take about 3.1%. This TCR was sampled from a woman between 65 and 79 years old with pancreatic cancer. The chain couples TRBV2 to TRBJ1-2; D gene ambiguous. The sample was peripheral blood, taken from a patient treated with photon-based radiotherapy. The DNA for the CDR3 is TGTGCCAGCAGTGAAGCAGGATCCTATGGCTACACCTTC. It codes for CASSEAGSYGYTF. Together with reference TRBV2 and TRBJ1-2, the CDR3 gives the full variable domain: EPEVTQTPSHQVTQMGQEVILRCVPISNHLYFYWYRQILGQKVEFLVSFYNNEISEKSEIFDDQFSVERPDGSNFTLKIRSTKLEDSAMYFCASSEAGSYGYTFGSGTRLTVV.